This TCR beta chain was sequenced in a study of blood T cell repertoires in COVID-19. For the study at large: Specimens from acute and convalescent COVID-19 originated in the United States, Italy and Spain. PBMCs, B-cell-depleted T cells, or T cells were the source of the cDNA or gDNA that made up the material.

Study processing details: It was from reference gene primer amplification that nucleated cell counts were estimated. TCRdb's table, derived via immunoSEQ multiplex PCR, lists solely in-frame clones and lacks some. V and J calls and clone size follow that table, whereas D and trimming were derived from the DNA. The sample holds 130,000 to 150,000 clones, around 90% seen once. The V segment lost 8 bases and the J segment 7 bases; nucleotides outside the gene matches: 12. CDR1 and CDR2 (germline): MNHEY, SVGAGI. The CDR3 is 15 amino acids. The TCR sequence derives from a woman aged 45-60 years with acute or convalescent COVID-19. The chain links TRBV6-5 to TRBJ2-1; 9 bases fit TRBD1. The sequencing sample was made of peripheral blood. CDR3 sequence reads: CASLAPGQGGNEQFF. CDR3 DNA sequence: TGTGCCAGCTTGGCCCCGGGACAGGGTGGAAATGAGCAGTTCTTC.